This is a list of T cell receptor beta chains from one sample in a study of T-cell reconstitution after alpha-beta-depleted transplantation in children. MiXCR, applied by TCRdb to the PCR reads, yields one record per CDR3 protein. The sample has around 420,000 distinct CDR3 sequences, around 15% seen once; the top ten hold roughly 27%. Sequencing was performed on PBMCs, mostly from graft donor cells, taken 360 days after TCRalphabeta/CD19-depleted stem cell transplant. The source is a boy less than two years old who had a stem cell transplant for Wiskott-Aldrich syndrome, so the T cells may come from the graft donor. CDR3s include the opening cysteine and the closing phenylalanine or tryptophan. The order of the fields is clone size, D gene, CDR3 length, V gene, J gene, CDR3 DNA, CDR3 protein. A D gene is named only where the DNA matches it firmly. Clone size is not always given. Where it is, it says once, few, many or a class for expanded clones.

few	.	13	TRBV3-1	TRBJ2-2	TGTGCCAGCAGCCCTCGAGGGCCTGGGGAGCTGTTTTTT	CASSPRGPGELFF
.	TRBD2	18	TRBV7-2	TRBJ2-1	TGTGCCAGCAGCTTAGCGACTAGCGCAACGAGCTCCTACAATGAGCAGTTCTTC	CASSLATSATSSYNEQFF
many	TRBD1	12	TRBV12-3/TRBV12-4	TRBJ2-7	TGTGCCAGCGGCCGGGACAGCAGAATGGCGAACTTC	CASGRDSRMANF
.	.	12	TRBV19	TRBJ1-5	TGTGCCAGTAGTAGGGGGGATCAGCCCCAGCATTTT	CASSRGDQPQHF
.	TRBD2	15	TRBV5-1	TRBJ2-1	TGCGCCAGCAGCTTGGCCACTAGCGGGAGGGGTGAGCAGTTCTTC	CASSLATSGRGEQFF
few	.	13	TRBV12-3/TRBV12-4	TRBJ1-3	TGTGCCAGCAGTCTGGACAGTGGAAACACCATATATTTT	CASSLDSGNTIYF
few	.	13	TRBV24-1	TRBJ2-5	TGTGCCACCAGTGAACCCAGGTCAGAGACCCAGTACTTC	CATSEPRSETQYF
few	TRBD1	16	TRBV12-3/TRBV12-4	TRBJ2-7	TGTGCCAGCACCGAGACAGGGAAAATCCTCGCCTACGAGCAGTACTTC	CASTETGKILAYEQYF
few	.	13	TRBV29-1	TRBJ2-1	TGCAGCGCCCCGGGACATTACTACAATGAGCAGTTCTTC	CSAPGHYYNEQFF
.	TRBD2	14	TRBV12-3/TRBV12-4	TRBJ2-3	TGTGCCAGCAGTGATAGCGGGGGCACAGATACGCAGTATTTT	CASSDSGGTDTQYF
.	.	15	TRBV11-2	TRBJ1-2	TGTGCCAGCAGCTTAGTAGGCATTGGGGCCTATGGCTACACCTTC	CASSLVGIGAYGYTF
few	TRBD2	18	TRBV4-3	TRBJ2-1	TGCGCCAGCAGCCAAACCCCCGGGGGGAGGCTTCGCTACAATGAGCAGTTCTTC	CASSQTPGGRLRYNEQFF
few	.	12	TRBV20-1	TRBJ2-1	TGCAGAGCTTCCCCCTCCTACAATGAGCAGTTCTTC	CRASPSYNEQFF
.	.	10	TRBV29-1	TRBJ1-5	TGCAGCGTTTGGCCCAGGACCCAGCATTTT	CSVWPRTQHF
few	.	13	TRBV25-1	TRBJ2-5	TGTGCCAGTGGGGTATGGGGGGTAGAGACCCAGTACTTC	CASGVWGVETQYF
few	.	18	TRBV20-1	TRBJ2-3	TGCAGTGCCTTTAATATAGGTCAAGGTGGTGGAGGAGCAGATACGCAGTATTTT	CSAFNIGQGGGGADTQYF
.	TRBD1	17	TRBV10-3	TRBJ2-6	TGTGCCATCAGTCCAGGGACAGGGGGCACTGGGGCCAACGTCCTGACTTTC	CAISPGTGGTGANVLTF
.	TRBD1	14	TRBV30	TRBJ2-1	TGTGCCTGGAGTGTAGGGACAGATTGGAATGAGCAGTTCTTC	CAWSVGTDWNEQFF
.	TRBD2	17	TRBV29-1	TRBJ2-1	TGCAGCTCGGAACCGGGACTAGCGGCGGGATCCTACAATGAGCAGTTCTTC	CSSEPGLAAGSYNEQFF
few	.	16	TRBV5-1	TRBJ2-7	TGCGCCAGCAGCTTGGTCCCGCCGGGCAGTACCTACGAGCAGTACTTC	CASSLVPPGSTYEQYF
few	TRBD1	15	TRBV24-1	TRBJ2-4	TGTGCCACCAGTGACCCGGGACAGGGAAGAAACATTCAGTACTTC	CATSDPGQGRNIQYF
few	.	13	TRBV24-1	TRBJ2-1	TGTGCCACCAGTGATCTTAACAGGAAGGAGCAGTTCTTC	CATSDLNRKEQFF
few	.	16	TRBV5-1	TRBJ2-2	TGCGCCAGCAGCCTAGGGCCCCGAGGGGGCACCGGGGAGCTGTTTTTT	CASSLGPRGGTGELFF
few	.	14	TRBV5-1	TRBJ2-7	TGCGCCAGCAGCTGGGACGGGAGCTCCTACGAGCAGTACTTC	CASSWDGSSYEQYF
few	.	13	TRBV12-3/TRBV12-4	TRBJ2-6	TGTGCCAGCAGGCTAATCGGGGCCAACGTCCTGACTTTC	CASRLIGANVLTF
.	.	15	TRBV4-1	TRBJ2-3	TGCGCCAGCAGCAGGGGGGGATACCGCACAGATACGCAGTATTTT	CASSRGGYRTDTQYF
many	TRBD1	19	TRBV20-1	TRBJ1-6	TGCAGTGCTAGACCTTATGCCCCCCTTACCGGGACAGATGACTCACCCCTCCACTTT	CSARPYAPLTGTDDSPLHF
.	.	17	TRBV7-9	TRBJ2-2	TGTGCCAGCAGCTTAGCTGGTGACAGCCCGAACACCGGGGAGCTGTTTTTT	CASSLAGDSPNTGELFF
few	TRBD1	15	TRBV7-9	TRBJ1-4	TGTGCCAGCAGCACGGACAGGGAATCGGGTGAAAAACTGTTTTTT	CASSTDRESGEKLFF
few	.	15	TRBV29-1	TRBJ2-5	TGCAGCGTTTTACCCCCTAGCCCCTGGGAAGAGACCCAGTACTTC	CSVLPPSPWEETQYF
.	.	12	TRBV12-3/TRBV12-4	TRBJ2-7	TGTGCCAGCAGTTACAGGAACTACGAGCAGTACTTC	CASSYRNYEQYF
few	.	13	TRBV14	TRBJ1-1	TGTGCCAGCAGCTGGACAATGAACACTGAAGCTTTCTTT	CASSWTMNTEAFF
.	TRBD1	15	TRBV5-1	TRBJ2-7	TGCGCCAGCAGCTTGGTCCAGGGGGTAACCTACGAGCAGTACTTC	CASSLVQGVTYEQYF
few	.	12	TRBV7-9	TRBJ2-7	TGTGCCAGCAGCTTAGATGTCGCAGTGCAGTACTTC	CASSLDVAVQYF
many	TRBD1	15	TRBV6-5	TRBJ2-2	TGTGCCAGCAGTTTTCGAGGGACAGCGACCGGGGAGCTGTTTTTT	CASSFRGTATGELFF
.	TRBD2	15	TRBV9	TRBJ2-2	TGTGCCAGCAGCCCTCGAGCGGGAGGGGTCGGGGAGCTGTTTTTT	CASSPRAGGVGELFF
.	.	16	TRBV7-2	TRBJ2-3	TGTGCCAGCAGCTTAGTAGCGGACTTAGGCAGAGATACGCAGTATTTT	CASSLVADLGRDTQYF
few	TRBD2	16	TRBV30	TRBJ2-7	TGTGCCTGGAGTGCCCGACTAGCGGGGCCCTCCTACGAGCAGTACTTC	CAWSARLAGPSYEQYF
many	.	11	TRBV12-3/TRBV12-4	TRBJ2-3	TGTGCCAGCAGTTTACGAGGGGCGCAGTATTTT	CASSLRGAQYF
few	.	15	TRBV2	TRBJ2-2	TGTGCCAGCAGTTTAGGACAGGGAGGGCGCGGGGAGCTGTTTTTT	CASSLGQGGRGELFF
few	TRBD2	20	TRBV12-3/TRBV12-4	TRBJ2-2	TGTGCCAGCAGTTTAAGGTTAGGTGGGACTAGCGGGAAAGGGACCGGGGAGCTGTTTTTT	CASSLRLGGTSGKGTGELFF
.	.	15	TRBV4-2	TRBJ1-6	TGTGCCAGCAGCCAAGAAGGAGGGAGCCCTTCACCCCTCCACTTT	CASSQEGGSPSPLHF
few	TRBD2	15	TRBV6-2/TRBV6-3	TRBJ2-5	TGTGCCAGCAGTTACCTTTCCCGGGAGGAAGAGACCCAGTACTTC	CASSYLSREEETQYF
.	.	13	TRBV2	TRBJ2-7	TGTGCCAGCAGTGAAACGCGGGACTACGAGCAGTACTTC	CASSETRDYEQYF
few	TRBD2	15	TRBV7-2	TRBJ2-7	TGTGCCAGCAGCCTCTCCAGCGGGAGGGCCCACGAGCAGTACTTC	CASSLSSGRAHEQYF
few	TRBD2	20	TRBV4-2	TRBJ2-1	TGTGCCAGCAGCCAACCGACTAGCGGGCGAGAACAGAGCTCCTACAATGAGCAGTTCTTC	CASSQPTSGREQSSYNEQFF
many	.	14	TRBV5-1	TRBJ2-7	TGTGCCAGCAGTTTAGAGGGAAGCTCCTACGAGCAGTACTTC	CASSLEGSSYEQYF